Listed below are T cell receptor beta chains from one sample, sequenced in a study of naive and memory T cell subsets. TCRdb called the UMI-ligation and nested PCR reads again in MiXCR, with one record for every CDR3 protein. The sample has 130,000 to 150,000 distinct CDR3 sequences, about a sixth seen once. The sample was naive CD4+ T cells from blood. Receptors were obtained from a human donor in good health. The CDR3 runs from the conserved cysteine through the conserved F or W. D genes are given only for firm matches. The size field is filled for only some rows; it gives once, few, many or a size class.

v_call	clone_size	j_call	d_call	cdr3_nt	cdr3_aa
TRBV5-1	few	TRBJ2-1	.	TGCGCCAGCGGCGACTCGGACTCGCCCTACAATGAGCAGTTCTTC	CASGDSDSPYNEQFF
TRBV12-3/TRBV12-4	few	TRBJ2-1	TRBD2	TGTGCCAGCAGTTTAGGCGGTAGCGGGAGGAACAATGAGCAGTTCTTC	CASSLGGSGRNNEQFF
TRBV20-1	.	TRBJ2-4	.	TGCAGTGCTAGAGACACAGGGCTAGCCAAAAACATTCAGTACTTC	CSARDTGLAKNIQYF
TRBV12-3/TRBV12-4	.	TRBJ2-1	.	TGTGCCAGCAGTTTATTCGCGGGTCCGGGGAATGAGCAGTTCTTC	CASSLFAGPGNEQFF
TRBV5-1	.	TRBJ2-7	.	TGCGCCAGCAGCTTGGATTGGGGGGCGGGGTACGAGCAGTACTTC	CASSLDWGAGYEQYF
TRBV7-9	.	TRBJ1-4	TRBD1	TGTGCCAGCAGCCAAACAGGGGGAGCTGGTGAAAAACTGTTTTTT	CASSQTGGAGEKLFF
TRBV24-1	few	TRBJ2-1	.	TGTGCCACCAGTGACCCCAACAACGGCGGTAGCTCCTACAATGAGCAGTTCTTC	CATSDPNNGGSSYNEQFF
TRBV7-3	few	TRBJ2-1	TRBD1	TGTGCCAGCAGCTTTACCGGGACAGGGGGAGGCAATGAGCAGTTCTTC	CASSFTGTGGGNEQFF
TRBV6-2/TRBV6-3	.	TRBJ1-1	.	TGTGCCAGCAGCCGATTATCAGGGAACACTGAAGCTTTCTTT	CASSRLSGNTEAFF
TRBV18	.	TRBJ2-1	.	TGTGCCAGCTCACCCGGGCGGGGACTGTACAATGAGCAGTTCTTC	CASSPGRGLYNEQFF
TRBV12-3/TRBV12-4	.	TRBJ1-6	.	TGTGCCAGCAGTTCTAGTTTTACAGGGACGCCCCTCCACTTT	CASSSSFTGTPLHF
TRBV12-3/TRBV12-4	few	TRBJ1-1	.	TGTGCCAGCAGTTTAACAGGCCCGGGCACTGAAGCTTTCTTT	CASSLTGPGTEAFF
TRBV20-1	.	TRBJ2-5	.	TGCAGTGCCCCATCACCGGCAGAGACCCAGTACTTC	CSAPSPAETQYF
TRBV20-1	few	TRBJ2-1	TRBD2	TGCAGTGCTAGCACTAGCGGAGAGTACAATGAGCAGTTCTTC	CSASTSGEYNEQFF
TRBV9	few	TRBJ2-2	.	TGTGCCAGCAGCGTAGAATCAACCGGGGAGCTGTTTTTT	CASSVESTGELFF
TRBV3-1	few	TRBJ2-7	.	TGTGCCAGCAGCCAATCTACCGAACAGTACTTC	CASSQSTEQYF
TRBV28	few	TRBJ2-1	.	TGTGCCAGCAGACCCAGTGGCCCCGGCTACAATGAGCAGTTCTTC	CASRPSGPGYNEQFF
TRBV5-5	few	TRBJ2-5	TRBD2	TGTGCCAGCAGCTTGCGGGCCCTAGCGGGGGAGACCCAGTACTTC	CASSLRALAGETQYF
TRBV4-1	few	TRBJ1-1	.	TGCGCCAGCAGCCAAGATCGTGGAAGGAACGTTGAAGCTTTCTTT	CASSQDRGRNVEAFF
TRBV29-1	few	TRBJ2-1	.	TGCAGCGTTGATAGGGCCACGGCCAATGAGCAGTTCTTC	CSVDRATANEQFF
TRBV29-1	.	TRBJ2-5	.	TGCAGCGTTGCTGTAAGACAGCAAGAGACCCAGTACTTC	CSVAVRQQETQYF
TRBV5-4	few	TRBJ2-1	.	TGTGCCAGCAGCTTGGGGTCTTATTCGACCCAGTTCTTC	CASSLGSYSTQFF
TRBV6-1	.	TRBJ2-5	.	TGTGCCAGCAACCGGGGCCCCTCGGGAGAGACCCAGTACTTC	CASNRGPSGETQYF
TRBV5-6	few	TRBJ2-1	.	TGTGCCAGCAGCTTCGGACAGGAGGGTTTCAATGAGCAGTTCTTC	CASSFGQEGFNEQFF
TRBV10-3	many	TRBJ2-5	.	TGTGCCATCAAGAGGGAGGTAGCCGGGGAGACCCAGTACTTC	CAIKREVAGETQYF
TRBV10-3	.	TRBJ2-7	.	TGTGCCATCAGTGAAGGGACAAGGCAGTACTTC	CAISEGTRQYF
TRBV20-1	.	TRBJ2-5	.	TGCAGTGCTTTGCAGGGCCCCGGGGAGACCCAGTACTTC	CSALQGPGETQYF
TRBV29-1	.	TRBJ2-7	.	TGCAGCGTTCGATCAAATACCCTCGAGCAGTACTTC	CSVRSNTLEQYF
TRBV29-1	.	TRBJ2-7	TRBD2	TGCAGCGTGATGAAGACTAGCGGCTACGAGCAGTACTTC	CSVMKTSGYEQYF
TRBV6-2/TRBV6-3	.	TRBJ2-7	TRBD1	TGTGCCAGTTTCTCGACAGGGTACTACGAGCAGTACTTC	CASFSTGYYEQYF
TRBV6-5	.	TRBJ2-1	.	TGTGCCAGCAGTTACGAGGCGGGGCTACGTGAGCAGTTCTTC	CASSYEAGLREQFF
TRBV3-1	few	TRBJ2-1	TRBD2	TGTGCCAGCAGCCAAGATGGTAGCGGGTATAATGAGCAGTTCTTC	CASSQDGSGYNEQFF
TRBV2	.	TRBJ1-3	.	TGTGCCAGCAACGACCACCTATCCCGGGCCCAGGGTCCTGGAAACACCATATATTTT	CASNDHLSRAQGPGNTIYF
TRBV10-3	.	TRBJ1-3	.	TGTGCCATCAGTGGACAGGCCAGCTCTGGAAACACCATATATTTT	CAISGQASSGNTIYF
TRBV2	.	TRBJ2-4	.	TGTGCCAGCAGCCGGGGGAGGGGGCTAGCGGGTTTAGCCAAAAACATTCAGTACTTC	CASSRGRGLAGLAKNIQYF
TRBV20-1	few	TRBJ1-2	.	TGCAGTGCTAGCGCCGCGGACAAAAGCTATGGCTACACCTTC	CSASAADKSYGYTF
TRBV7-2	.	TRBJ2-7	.	TGTGCCAGCAGCTCCCCCGGGCCAAGGTACGAGCAGTACTTC	CASSSPGPRYEQYF
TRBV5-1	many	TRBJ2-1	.	TGCGCCAGCAGCTTTCTAGCGAGCTCCTACAATGAGCAGTTCTTC	CASSFLASSYNEQFF
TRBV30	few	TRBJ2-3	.	TGTGCCTGGAGTGTACGGAGGGCAGATACGCAGTATTTT	CAWSVRRADTQYF
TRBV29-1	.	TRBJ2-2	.	TGCAGCGCCAAATGGGGGGCGGGGAACACCGGGGAGCTGTTTTTT	CSAKWGAGNTGELFF
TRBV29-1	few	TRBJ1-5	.	TGCAGCGTTGTCGGACATGAGAAAGGGCCCCAGCATTTT	CSVVGHEKGPQHF
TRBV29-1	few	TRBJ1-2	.	TGCAGCGTCGCACACCCTAACTATGGCTACACCTTC	CSVAHPNYGYTF
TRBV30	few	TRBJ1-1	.	TGTGCCGGGAAAATGGGACCGCTCCGAGGAGCTTTCTTT	CAGKMGPLRGAFF
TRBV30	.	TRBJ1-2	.	TGTGCCTGGAGTGTACAGACCGATGGCTACACCTTC	CAWSVQTDGYTF
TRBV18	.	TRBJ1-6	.	TGTGCCAGCTCAACCGACACGGCGGATTCACCCCTCCACTTT	CASSTDTADSPLHF
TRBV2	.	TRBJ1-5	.	TGTGCCAGCAGTGACTGGGGGGCGCGGCAAAGCAATCAGCCCCAGCATTTT	CASSDWGARQSNQPQHF
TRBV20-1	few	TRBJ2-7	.	TGCAGTGCTAGAGATCTCTATGGGACAGAGCAGTACTTC	CSARDLYGTEQYF
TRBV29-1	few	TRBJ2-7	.	TGCAGCGTTGAACAGGGGTCCGAGCAGTACTTC	CSVEQGSEQYF
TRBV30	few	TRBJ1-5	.	TGTGCCTGGGGGGGTGCAGGTCGTAATCAGCCCCAGCATTTT	CAWGGAGRNQPQHF
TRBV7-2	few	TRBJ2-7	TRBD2	TGTGCCAGCACCCAGCGGGAGGGACCCTACGAGCAGTACTTC	CASTQREGPYEQYF
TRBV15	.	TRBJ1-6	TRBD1	TGTGCCACCAGCAGCCCCCGGGACAGGGGCCCCTTATCCCTCCACTTT	CATSSPRDRGPLSLHF
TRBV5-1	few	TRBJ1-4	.	TGCGCCAGCAGCGGCTCGACAGGATTTAATGAAAAACTGTTTTTT	CASSGSTGFNEKLFF
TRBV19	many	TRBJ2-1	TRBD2	TGTGCCAGTACCAAGACCCTAGCGGTCTCCTACAATGAGCAGTTCTTC	CASTKTLAVSYNEQFF